Below, 8 T cell receptor beta chains from the same sample are listed, as sequenced in a study of T-cell memory formation after mild COVID-19. MiXCR, run by TCRdb on the 5' RACE reads, gives a single entry per CDR3 protein. The sample carries about 120,000 distinct CDR3 sequences, approximately 16% recorded once. The sequenced material came from PBMCs or a T cell subset sorted from them (not recorded which). The receptors were gathered from an adult woman who had mild COVID-19 (a few samples of this study predate the infection). Cell type and time point are not known.

The DNA for the CDR3 is TGCAGTGCTACTCCGACGGGACAGAACTACTATGGCTACACCTTC. As protein: CSATPTGQNYYGYTF. The chain couples TRBV20-1 to TRBJ1-2, with 7 bases aligning to TRBD1. The CDR3 spans 15 residues. V was clipped by 4 bases and J by 3 bases; unmatched bases: 11. Germline CDR1 and CDR2: DFQATT and SNEGSKA (reference sequence).

This clonotype was observed a few times. This chain connects TRBV5-4 to TRBJ1-6, with TRBD1 matching over 10 bases. CDR1 SGHNT and CDR2 YYREEE come from the germline V gene (reference sequence). The CDR3 length is 15 residues. The junction had 1 base not matched to a gene; V was cut back by 3 bases and J by 4 bases. This chain's CDR3 is CASSSGQGYNSPLHF. CDR3 DNA: TGTGCCAGCAGCTCGGGACAGGGGTATAATTCACCCCTCCACTTT.

This clonotype was counted a few times. The chain has TRBV29-1 and TRBJ2-3, with 11 positions matching TRBD2. V was clipped by 3 bases and J by 7 bases; unmatched bases: 9. The germline V gene encodes CDR1 SQVTM and CDR2 ANQGSEA. This CDR3 region has 15 residues. The CDR3 DNA reads as TGCAGCGTTGATGAAGTGGGGACTAGCGGCAATACGCAGTATTTT. It translates to CSVDEVGTSGNTQYF.

Written as DNA, the CDR3 is TGTGCCAGTAGTATTGAGTCTGGGGCCAACGTCCTGACTTTC. It codes for CASSIESGANVLTF. This chain links TRBV19 with TRBJ2-6; D is unclear. Trimming removed 3 bases at V and 1 base at J, with 4 bases between. Germline V gene sequence: CDR1 LNHDA, CDR2 SQIVND (reference sequence). This CDR3 contains 14 residues.

At least ten counts were recorded for this clonotype. The chain joins TRBV20-1 to TRBJ2-5; D is unresolved. Looked up from germline, CDR1 is DFQATT and CDR2 is SNEGSKA (reference sequence). Trimming removed 2 bases from V and 4 bases from J, with 11 bases in between. The CDR3 loop spans 13 amino acids. The CDR3 sequence is CSARPFSTETQYF. As DNA, the CDR3 is TGCAGTGCTAGACCTTTCTCAACAGAGACCCAGTACTTC.

The chain couples TRBV5-6 to TRBJ2-5; perhaps D is TRBD1 or TRBD2 (6 bases each). Germline V gene data show CDR1 as SGHDT and CDR2 as YYEEEE. V dropped 0 bases and J dropped 5 bases, with 14 bases sitting between them. The CDR3 is made up of 15 amino acids. CDR3 in amino acids: CASSLERGVGETQYF. The DNA of the CDR3 is TGTGCCAGCAGCTTGGAGAGGGGGGTAGGGGAGACCCAGTACTTC.

The chain joins TRBV5-1 to TRBJ2-7, with 9 bases lining up with TRBD1. J gave up 6 bases and V 4 bases, and 2 bases lay outside the gene matches. This CDR3 comprises 12 residues. Germline V gives CDR1 SGHRS, CDR2 YFSETQ. This CDR3 reads CASSRTGAEQYF. CDR3 sequence (DNA): TGCGCCAGCAGCAGGACAGGGGCCGAGCAGTACTTC. The full variable domain, rest sourced from reference TRBV5-1 and TRBJ2-7, is KAGVTQTPRYLIKTRGQQVTLSCSPISGHRSVSWYQQTPGQGLQFLFEYFSETQRNKGNFPGRFSGRQFSNSRSEMNVSTLELGDSALYLCASSRTGAEQYFGPGTRLTVT.

Notes on this clonotype: At one boundary the junction diverges from the germline segment, which might be a read error. The gene calls are TRBV24-1 and TRBJ2-1, with 12 bases fitting TRBD2. Germline CDR1 is KGHDR and CDR2 is SFDVKD. CDR3 length: 17 residues. The CDR3 reads CGTSPLAGGPWYNEQFF. CDR3 coding DNA: TGTGGCACCAGCCCCCTAGCGGGAGGGCCGTGGTACAATGAGCAGTTCTTC.